This T cell receptor beta chain was found in a study of vaccination and CD4 T cells after COVID-19. For this clonotype: Its antigen is not known.

Documented time point: late sampling 161 to 241 days after vaccination in three convalescent patients. This sample's treatment: approximately 11-day PBMC culture with coronavirus spike peptide pools or control peptides (ViraFEST assay). The Oncomine TCR Beta short-read assay sequenced DNA from cultured CD4+ T cells. TCRdb redid the calling of the PCR reads with MiXCR, one entry per CDR3 protein. Of about 22,000 distinct CDR3 sequences listed, 30% to 35% are singletons. Trimming removed 7 bases from V and 0 bases from J, with 14 bases in between. Germline CDR1 and CDR2: MNHEY and SVGEGT. The CDR3 extends over 15 amino acids.

The clonotype comes from a human donor who had recovered from COVID-19. The sequencing used CD4+ T cells from blood, cultured in vitro, collected about 7 months after SARS-CoV-2 vaccination. The V call is TRBV6-2 or TRBV6-3, the J call TRBJ2-3; D might be TRBD1 (6 bases). CDR3 sequence (DNA): TGTGCCAGCAATCCGGGACAACTAAGCACAGATACGCAGTATTTT. Protein product: CASNPGQLSTDTQYF.